The 23 T cell receptor beta chains presented below share a single source sample, sequenced in a study of blood T cell repertoires in COVID-19. Repertoires were generated with immunoSEQ multiplex PCR, while TCRdb's copy carries only in-frame clones and drops some. Seen here are roughly 54,000 clones, 90% to 95% observed once, and the top ten hold 3.9%. Sequenced material: peripheral blood. The receptors were sampled from a man in his forties or fifties with acute or convalescent COVID-19.

The J gene is TRBJ2-3, the V gene TRBV12-2; TRBD1 reflects the table's D call only, with no check against the DNA. TRBV12-2 is tagged as a pseudogene. CDR3 length: 17 residues. This CDR3 reads CASRLASPGQGLDTQYF. Here the CDR3 DNA reads TGTGCAAGTCGCTTAGCGAGTCCGGGACAGGGTCTTGATACGCAGTATTTT.

V usage is TRBV4-3 and J usage is TRBJ1-2; D gene ambiguous. V lost 0 bases and J 4 bases, leaving 12 bases between the germline ends. The CDR3 is made up of 15 amino acids. CDR1 and CDR2 from the germline V gene are LGHNA and YSLEER. This CDR3 reads CASSQERTGVYGYTF. The CDR3 DNA reads as TGCGCCAGCAGCCAAGAGAGAACGGGAGTCTATGGCTACACCTTC.

The chain employs TRBV19 and TRBJ1-2; 8 nucleotides match TRBD1. The CDR3 runs to 15 residues. Germline V gene data show CDR1 as LNHDA and CDR2 as SQIVND (reference sequence). Unmatched junction bases numbered 8, after V lost 2 bases and J lost 6 bases. The CDR3, as DNA: TGTGCCAGTAGTATAACCCCCGGGACAGGTCATGGCTACACCTTC. It translates to CASSITPGTGHGYTF.

This clone was seen a handful of times. The chain combines TRBV11-2 with TRBJ2-7, with 13 bases fitting TRBD2. The V segment lost 3 bases and the J segment 7 bases; nucleotides outside the gene matches: 3. The CDR3 has 14 amino acids. Germline assignment: CDR1 SGHAT and CDR2 FQNNGV. CDR3 region: CASSFGLAGVEQYF. Written as DNA, the CDR3 is TGTGCCAGCAGCTTCGGACTAGCGGGAGTGGAGCAGTACTTC.

The V gene is TRBV5-5, the J gene TRBJ1-6; 9 bases map to TRBD1. V dropped 6 bases and J dropped 10; count of bases not matched to a gene: 8. In germline, CDR1 is SGHKS, CDR2 YYEKEE (reference sequence). The CDR3 is made up of 14 amino acids. The CDR3 here is CASTTWTGESPLHF. Written as DNA, the CDR3 is TGTGCCAGCACAACCTGGACAGGGGAATCACCCCTCCACTTT.

Comments on this clone: This sample also contains other DNA sequences that code for the same CDR3. The chain has TRBV27 and TRBJ2-7, with 10 bases fitting TRBD2. CDR3 length: 14 residues. With V trimmed by 4 bases and J by 1 base, 1 base remained unmatched. Germline CDR1 and CDR2: MNHEY and SMNVEV (reference sequence). CDR3 residues: CASSWTSGSYEQYF. Here the CDR3 DNA reads TGTGCCAGCAGTTGGACTAGCGGTTCCTACGAGCAGTACTTC.

V gene TRBV7-2 combines with J gene TRBJ2-1, with D possibly TRBD1 on 6 matching bases. This CDR3 contains 15 residues. Between the trimmed V and J ends, which lost 4 bases and 6 bases, there was a span of 16 bases. Germline V lookup: CDR1 SGHTA, CDR2 FQGNSA. The CDR3 DNA sequence: TGTGCCAGCAGCTCCTCCTTTGGGGGCCTCAATGAGCAGTTCTTC. Translating gives CASSSSFGGLNEQFF. The full variable domain, its missing parts supplied by reference TRBV7-2 and TRBJ2-1, is GAGVSQSPSNKVTEKGKDVELRCDPISGHTALYWYRQSLGQGLEFLIYFQGNSAPDKSGLPSDRFSAERTGGSVSTLTIQRTQQEDSAVYLCASSSSFGGLNEQFFGPGTRLTVL.

The V gene is TRBV7-8, the J gene TRBJ2-5; 10 bases line up with TRBD1. V lost 2 bases and J lost 5; bases outside the gene matches: 8. The CDR3 totals 16 residues. The germline V gene encodes CDR1 SGHVS and CDR2 FQNEAQ. CDR3: CASSLTMGGQGETQYF. Here the CDR3 DNA reads TGTGCCAGCAGCTTAACGATGGGGGGACAGGGGGAGACCCAGTACTTC.

This sequence joins TRBV19 and TRBJ1-2; D is perhaps TRBD1 (6 bases). V was trimmed by 3 bases and J by 5 bases, leaving 19 bases between them. CDR1 is LNHDA, CDR2 SQIVND, per germline (reference sequence). The CDR3 sequence is 16 residues long. The CDR3 here is CASSISRDTRSYGYTF. DNA of the CDR3: TGTGCCAGTAGTATCAGTCGGGACACAAGATCTTATGGCTACACCTTC.

The table lists this clone with a few counts. V and J are TRBV14 and TRBJ2-1; 12 positions match TRBD2. Per the germline V gene, CDR1 is SGHDN and CDR2 is FVKESK. The V gene end was trimmed by 2 bases and the J gene end by 3 bases; junction bases not matched to a gene: 2. The CDR3 loop spans 16 amino acids. The CDR3 sequence: CASSQLAGGLYNEQFF. The CDR3 DNA follows: TGTGCCAGCAGCCAACTAGCGGGAGGGCTCTACAATGAGCAGTTCTTC.

CDR3 sequence (DNA): TGTGCCAGCAGCTTGTCGGGGACAGATACGCAGTATTTT. Protein product: CASSLSGTDTQYF. The chain has TRBV5-6 and TRBJ2-3; the D gene is possibly TRBD2 (5 bases). Trimming pared 1 base from V and 3 bases from J, leaving 6 bases between. The CDR3 has 13 residues. Germline V gene sequence: CDR1 SGHDT, CDR2 YYEEEE.

This chain links TRBV7-2 with TRBJ2-1; 9 nucleotides line up with TRBD2. The CDR3 spans 15 residues. Germline V gene lookup returns CDR1 SGHTA and CDR2 FQGNSA. With V trimmed by 1 base and J by 4 bases, 2 bases remained unmatched. CDR3 in DNA: TGTGCCAGCAGCTTAGAGCTAGCGGGGTACAATGAGCAGTTCTTC. Amino acid sequence: CASSLELAGYNEQFF. The full variable domain, with the rest looked up from reference TRBV7-2 and TRBJ2-1, is GAGVSQSPSNKVTEKGKDVELRCDPISGHTALYWYRQSLGQGLEFLIYFQGNSAPDKSGLPSDRFSAERTGGSVSTLTIQRTQQEDSAVYLCASSLELAGYNEQFFGPGTRLTVL.

The chain links TRBV5-6 to TRBJ1-1, with TRBD1 matching 8 bases. The CDR3 runs to 15 residues. With V trimmed by 4 bases and J by 5 bases, 10 bases remained unmatched. CDR1 is SGHDT, CDR2 YYEEEE, per germline. CDR3 nucleotides: TGTGCCAGCAGCCCTCGACAGGGGTATATGACTGAAGCTTTCTTT. It yields the protein CASSPRQGYMTEAFF. Using reference TRBV5-6 and TRBJ1-1 for the parts outside the CDR3, the full variable domain is DAGVTQSPTHLIKTRGQQVTLRCSPKSGHDTVSWYQQALGQGPQFIFQYYEEEERQRGNFPDRFSGHQFPNYSSELNVNALLLGDSALYLCASSPRQGYMTEAFFGQGTRLTVV.

The rearrangement uses TRBV7-2 and TRBJ2-1; TRBD2 matches 8 bases. This CDR3 spans 15 amino acids. The J segment lost 5 bases and the V segment lost 1 base, leaving 4 bases of the junction unmatched. Germline lookup yields CDR1 SGHTA and CDR2 FQGNSA. CDR3 residues: CASSLVGGRNNEQFF. The CDR3 DNA reads as TGTGCCAGCAGCTTAGTGGGCGGGAGGAACAATGAGCAGTTCTTC. Variable domain in full (rest from reference TRBV7-2 and TRBJ2-1): GAGVSQSPSNKVTEKGKDVELRCDPISGHTALYWYRQSLGQGLEFLIYFQGNSAPDKSGLPSDRFSAERTGGSVSTLTIQRTQQEDSAVYLCASSLVGGRNNEQFFGPGTRLTVL.

The rearrangement uses TRBV12-3 or TRBV12-4 and TRBJ1-5; 7 bases align to TRBD1. This CDR3 is 13 amino acids long. V was pared by 5 bases and J by 12 bases, with 10 bases of the junction left unmatched. As DNA, the CDR3 is TGTGCCAGCAGTGCACAAGGACAGGCCCTCCAGCATTTT. It encodes CASSAQGQALQHF.

This clone came up once. This sequence joins TRBV6-2 or TRBV6-3 and TRBJ2-7; 8 bases fit TRBD1. The CDR3 consists of 17 residues. CDR1 and CDR2 (germline): MNHEY, SVGEGT. V lost 5 bases and J lost 3; bases outside the gene matches: 15. CDR3 nucleotides: TGTGCCAGCAGTAAGAAATACCGGGACAGGACCTTCTACGAGCAGTACTTC. It is translated as CASSKKYRDRTFYEQYF.

The chain employs TRBV1 and TRBJ2-3; the table's TRBD1 call for D was not verified on the DNA. TRBV1 is annotated as a pseudogene. This CDR3 is built from 16 residues. This CDR3 is CTSSQAPRGSTDTQYF. Here the CDR3 DNA reads TGCACCAGCAGCCAAGCCCCCCGTGGCTCCACAGATACGCAGTATTTT.

The chain links TRBV4-2 to TRBJ1-5; TRBD1 is a possible D gene (5 bases). Germline values: CDR1 LGHNA, CDR2 YNFKEQ. The CDR3 has 14 residues. Trimming took off 4 bases at V and 4 bases at J, with 11 bases between the two ends. The CDR3 loop is CASSLPGGNQPQHF. CDR3 DNA: TGTGCCAGCAGCCTACCGGGGGGAAATCAGCCCCAGCATTTT.

This chain joins TRBV11-2 and TRBJ2-7; 7 positions match TRBD1. With V trimmed by 1 base and J by 3 bases, 6 bases remained unmatched. CDR1 and CDR2 from the germline V gene are SGHAT and FQNNGV. The CDR3 loop spans 15 amino acids. The CDR3, as DNA: TGTGCCAGCAGCTTAGCGACAGGGTTCGGCTACGAGCAGTACTTC. It yields the protein CASSLATGFGYEQYF.

The V gene is TRBV18, the J gene TRBJ2-5, with 10 bases that match TRBD1. Germline values: CDR1 KGHSH, CDR2 LQKENI. The CDR3 covers 17 residues. Germline trimming cut 1 base from V and 4 bases from J; bases unmatched to any gene: 9. CDR3 loop: CASSPRKDRGVAETQYF. CDR3 nucleotides: TGTGCCAGCTCACCACGTAAGGACAGGGGGGTCGCAGAGACCCAGTACTTC.

The chain combines TRBV6-5 with TRBJ2-7, with 7 positions matching TRBD1. The CDR3 consists of 13 residues. In germline, CDR1 is MNHEY, CDR2 SVGAGI. V lost 5 bases to trimming and J lost 2 bases; unmatched junction nucleotides: 3. The CDR3 coding sequence is TGTGCCAGCAGTCGGGACAGAACCTACGAGCAGTACTTC. It specifies CASSRDRTYEQYF.

This chain uses TRBV5-1 with TRBJ2-5; the D is unclear. CDR1 is SGHRS and CDR2 is YFSETQ in the germline V gene. The CDR3 has 14 amino acids. V gave up 4 bases and J gave up 1 base, with 11 bases separating them. The CDR3 DNA follows: TGCGCCAGCAGCCTTCGCCGAGTCCAAGAGACCCAGTACTTC. Its protein is CASSLRRVQETQYF.

This chain links TRBV14 with TRBJ1-2; possibly TRBD1 for D (6 bases). The V gene lost 4 bases and the J gene lost 9 bases, with 9 bases spanning the gap. Per the germline V gene, CDR1 is SGHDN and CDR2 is FVKESK. CDR3 length: 11 amino acids. This CDR3 reads CASSPGVSYTF. The CDR3 bases are TGTGCCAGCAGCCCAGGGGTTAGCTACACCTTC. The full variable domain, its missing parts supplied by reference TRBV14 and TRBJ1-2, is EAGVTQFPSHSVIEKGQTVTLRCDPISGHDNLYWYRRVMGKEIKFLLHFVKESKQDESGMPNNRFLAERTGGTYSTLKVQPAELEDSGVYFCASSPGVSYTFGSGTRLTVV.